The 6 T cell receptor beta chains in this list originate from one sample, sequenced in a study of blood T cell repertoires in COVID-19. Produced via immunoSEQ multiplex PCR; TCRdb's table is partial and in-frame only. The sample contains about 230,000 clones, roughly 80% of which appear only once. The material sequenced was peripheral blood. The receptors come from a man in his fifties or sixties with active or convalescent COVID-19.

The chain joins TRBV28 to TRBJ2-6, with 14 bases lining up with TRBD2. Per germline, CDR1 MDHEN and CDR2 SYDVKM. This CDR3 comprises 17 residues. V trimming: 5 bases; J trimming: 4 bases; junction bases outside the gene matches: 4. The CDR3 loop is CASSRLAGGLGANVLTF. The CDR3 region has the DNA TGTGCCAGCAGTCGACTAGCGGGGGGGCTCGGGGCCAACGTCCTGACTTTC.

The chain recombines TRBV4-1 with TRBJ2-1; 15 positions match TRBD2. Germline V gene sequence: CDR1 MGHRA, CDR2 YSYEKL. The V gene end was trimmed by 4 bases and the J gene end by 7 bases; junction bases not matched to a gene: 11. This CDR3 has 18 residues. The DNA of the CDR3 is TGCGCCAGCAGCCTAGAGGGCGGACTAGCGGGGGGGCGTAATGAGCAGTTCTTC. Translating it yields CASSLEGGLAGGRNEQFF.

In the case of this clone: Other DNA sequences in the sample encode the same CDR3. The CDR3 nucleotides are TGTGCCTGGAGTGTTGGCCTCAGCTATGGCTACACCTTC. Encoded protein: CAWSVGLSYGYTF. The V gene is TRBV30, the J gene TRBJ1-2, with D hard to call. CDR1 and CDR2 (germline): GTSNPN, SVGIG (reference sequence). This CDR3 is built from 13 residues. Between the trimmed V and J ends, which lost 0 bases and 4 bases, there was a span of 9 bases.

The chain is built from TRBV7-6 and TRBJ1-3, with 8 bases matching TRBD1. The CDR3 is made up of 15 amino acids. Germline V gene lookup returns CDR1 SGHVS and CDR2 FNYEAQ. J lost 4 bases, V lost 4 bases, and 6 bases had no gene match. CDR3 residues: CASSSMGQAGNTIYF. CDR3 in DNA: TGTGCCAGCAGCTCTATGGGACAGGCCGGAAACACCATATATTTT.

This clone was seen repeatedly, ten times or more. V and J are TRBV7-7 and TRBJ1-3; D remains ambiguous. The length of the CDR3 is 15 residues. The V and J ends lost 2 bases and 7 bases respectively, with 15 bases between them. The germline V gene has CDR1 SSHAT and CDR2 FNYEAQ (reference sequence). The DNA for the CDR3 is TGTGCCAGCAGCTTAAGGTTGGGCCAGCCGAACACCATATATTTT. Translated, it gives CASSLRLGQPNTIYF. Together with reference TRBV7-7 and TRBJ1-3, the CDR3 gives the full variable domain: GAGVSQSPRYKVTKRGQDVTLRCDPISSHATLYWYQQALGQGPEFLTYFNYEAQPDKSGLPSDRFSAERPEGSISTLTIQRTEQRDSAMYRCASSLRLGQPNTIYFGEGSWLTVV.

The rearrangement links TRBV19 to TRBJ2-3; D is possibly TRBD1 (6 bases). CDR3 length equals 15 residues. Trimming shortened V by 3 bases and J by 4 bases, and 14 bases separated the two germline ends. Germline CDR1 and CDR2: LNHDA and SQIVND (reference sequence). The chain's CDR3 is CASSMGQGYADTQYF. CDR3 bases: TGTGCCAGTAGTATGGGGCAGGGGTACGCAGATACGCAGTATTTT.